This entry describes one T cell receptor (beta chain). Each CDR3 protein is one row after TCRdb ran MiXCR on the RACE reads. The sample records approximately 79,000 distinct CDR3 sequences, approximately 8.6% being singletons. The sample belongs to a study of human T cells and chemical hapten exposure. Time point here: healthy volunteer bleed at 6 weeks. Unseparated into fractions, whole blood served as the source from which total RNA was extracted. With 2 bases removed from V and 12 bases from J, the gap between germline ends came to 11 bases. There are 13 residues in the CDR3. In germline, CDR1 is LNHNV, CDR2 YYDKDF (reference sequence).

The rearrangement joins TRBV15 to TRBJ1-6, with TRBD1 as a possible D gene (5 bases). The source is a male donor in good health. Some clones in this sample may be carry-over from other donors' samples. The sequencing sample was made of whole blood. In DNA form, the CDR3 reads TGTGCCACCAGCAGACGCGACAGTAAACCCCTCCACTTT. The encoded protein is CATSRRDSKPLHF.